The rows below give T cell receptor beta chains drawn from one sample of a study of blood T cell repertoires in COVID-19. TCRdb keeps only in-frame clones here, not all; method: immunoSEQ multiplex PCR. The sample holds about 180,000 clones; around 85% are singletons and the top ten take 15% to 20%. Sequencing used peripheral blood. The receptor set was obtained from a person between 70 and 80 years old with COVID-19, enrolled during active disease. The CDR3 runs from the conserved cysteine through the conserved F or W. The order of the fields is J gene, V gene, D gene, clone size, CDR3 protein, CDR3 DNA. A D gene is named only where the DNA matches it firmly. Clone size is stated in some rows and not others, as once, few, many or a class when expanded.

>TRBJ2-1|TRBV28|TRBD2|.
CATSVLAGGSYNEQFF
TGTGCCACCTCGGTTCTAGCGGGGGGGTCCTACAATGAGCAGTTCTTC
>TRBJ2-2|TRBV6-5|.|.
CASSQTGDASGELFF
TGTGCCAGCAGCCAGACAGGTGACGCCTCCGGGGAGCTGTTTTTT
>TRBJ1-2|TRBV5-3|.|.
CARSLGATFGLCTCF
TGTGCCAGAAGCTTGGGGGCAACCTTTGGCCTCTGTACTTGTTTC
>TRBJ1-4|TRBV4-1|TRBD1|.
CASSQEQGNTNEKLFF
TGCGCCAGCAGCCAAGAACAGGGGAATACAAATGAAAAACTGTTTTTT
>TRBJ1-4|TRBV4-2|.|.
CASSRGWEKLFF
TGTGCCAGCAGCCGAGGTTGGGAAAAACTGTTTTTT
>TRBJ2-7|TRBV5-1|.|.
CASSLAASANSYEQYF
TGCGCCAGCAGCTTGGCGGCTAGCGCGAACTCCTACGAGCAGTACTTC
>TRBJ2-5|TRBV2|TRBD2|.
CASVLAGGQFYF
TGTGCCAGCGTACTAGCGGGGGGGCAATTTTACTTC
>TRBJ2-2|TRBV3-1/TRBV3-2|.|.
CASSSGTHTGELFF
TGTGCCAGCAGCTCCGGGACTCACACCGGGGAGCTGTTTTTT
>TRBJ2-1|TRBV18|TRBD2|few
CASSNLAASSGYNEQFF
TGTGCCAGCTCAAATTTAGCGGCGTCTAGCGGGTACAATGAGCAGTTCTTC
>TRBJ1-5|TRBV7-2|.|.
CASSPWGGLDSNQPQHF
TGTGCCAGCAGTCCCTGGGGGGGCTTGGATAGCAATCAGCCCCAGCATTTT
>TRBJ2-2|TRBV11-2|TRBD1|.
CASQGTSWGQGFRTGELFF
TGTGCCAGCCAGGGAACAAGTTGGGGACAGGGGTTTCGTACCGGGGAGCTGTTTTTT